The 30 T cell receptor beta chains listed next were all sequenced from one sample in a study of blood T cell repertoires in COVID-19. Sequencing was performed with immunoSEQ multiplex PCR; in TCRdb, only in-frame clones are kept and a portion is missing. Counted here are over 300,000 clones, 75% to 90% occurring once; the ten biggest clones make up about 9.9%. The sample consisted of PBMCs or T cells enriched from blood (not recorded which). These receptors all stem from a woman between 35 and 50 years old who had recovered from COVID-19.

The chain has TRBV25-1 and TRBJ2-3, with D perhaps TRBD1 (5 bases). V was shortened by 4 bases and J by 2 bases, with 7 bases between the two germline ends. The CDR3 spans 13 residues. Per the germline V gene, CDR1 is MGHDK and CDR2 is SYGVNS. The CDR3 DNA reads as TGTGCCAGCAGTGGACAGCACACAGATACGCAGTATTTT. Translation: CASSGQHTDTQYF.

This clone was recorded once. The CDR3 is CASRSEGEGGTDTQYF. CDR3 in DNA: TGTGCCAGTAGATCAGAGGGAGAAGGGGGTACAGATACGCAGTATTTT. The chain is built from TRBV19 and TRBJ2-3, with D possibly being TRBD1 (6 bases). The CDR3 contains 16 residues. V was shortened by 6 bases and J by 3 bases, with 19 bases between the two germline ends. Germline CDR1 reads LNHDA; CDR2 reads SQIVND (reference sequence).

The chain has TRBV6-5 and TRBJ2-1; TRBD2 aligns across 13 bases. The germline gives CDR1 MNHEY, CDR2 SVGAGI. V shed 6 bases and J 7 bases; nucleotides not matched to a gene: 6. The CDR3 runs to 15 residues. CDR3 region: CASRALAGGRNEQFF. CDR3 nucleotide sequence: TGTGCCAGCAGAGCACTAGCGGGAGGGCGTAATGAGCAGTTCTTC.

The genes are TRBV15 and TRBJ2-1; D is perhaps TRBD1 (5 bases). From germline, CDR1 is LNHNV and CDR2 YYDKDF (reference sequence). This CDR3 is built from 15 residues. Between the trimmed V and J ends, which lost 0 bases and 3 bases, there was a span of 9 bases. As DNA, the CDR3 is TGTGCCACCAGCAGAGAGCCAGGGTTCTACAATGAGCAGTTCTTC. Translated, it gives CATSREPGFYNEQFF. Full variable domain (rest looked up from reference TRBV15 and TRBJ2-1): DAMVIQNPRYQVTQFGKPVTLSCSQTLNHNVMYWYQQKSSQAPKLLFHYYDKDFNNEADTPDNFQSRRPNTSFCFLDIRSPGLGDTAMYLCATSREPGFYNEQFFGPGTRLTVL.

The sample holds one count of this clone. The V gene is TRBV3-1 (or the pseudogene TRBV3-2), the J gene TRBJ2-5, with D perhaps matching TRBD1 (5 bases). Between the trimmed V and J ends, which lost 0 bases and 4 bases, there was a span of 12 bases. In germline, CDR1 is LGHDT, CDR2 YNNKEL (reference sequence). CDR3 length: 15 residues. The CDR3 is CASSQDLRGGETQYF. The CDR3 region has the DNA TGTGCCAGCAGCCAAGATTTAAGGGGCGGAGAGACCCAGTACTTC.

The chain employs TRBV7-9 and TRBJ1-6, with D tentatively TRBD1 (6 bases). Germline CDR1 and CDR2: SEHNR and FQNEAQ (reference sequence). CDR3 length: 15 amino acids. The ends were cut back, 2 bases at V and 7 bases at J, with 12 bases in the middle. CDR3 DNA sequence: TGTGCCAGCAGCTTAAGGGCAGGGGAAAATTCACCCCTCCACTTT. Its protein product is CASSLRAGENSPLHF.

The chain joins TRBV11-2 to TRBJ1-5; weak D call: TRBD1 (6 bases). Trimming pared 0 bases from V and 6 bases from J, leaving 12 bases between. CDR1 is SGHAT and CDR2 is FQNNGV in the germline V gene. The CDR3 sequence is 15 residues long. CDR3 nucleotides: TGTGCCAGCAGCTTAGAAACAGGGTCTGGTCAGCCCCAGCATTTT. Amino acids: CASSLETGSGQPQHF.

The chain carries TRBV5-1 and TRBJ2-1, with 11 bases identical to TRBD1. V lost 4 bases to trimming and J lost 0 bases; unmatched junction nucleotides: 6. The CDR3 has 17 amino acids. CDR1 and CDR2 from the germline V gene are SGHRS and YFSETQ. This chain's CDR3 is CASSGPGTGGSYNEQFF. The DNA for the CDR3 is TGCGCCAGCAGCGGACCAGGGACAGGGGGCTCCTACAATGAGCAGTTCTTC.

The V and J genes are TRBV29-1 and TRBJ2-1; D perhaps matches TRBD2 (5 bases). Germline lookup yields CDR1 SQVTM and CDR2 ANQGSEA. This CDR3 is built from 12 residues. V shed 0 bases and J shed 9 bases, with 9 bases lying between them. The CDR3 sequence: CSVEDLAPEQFF. The CDR3 region has the DNA TGCAGCGTTGAAGACCTAGCTCCTGAGCAGTTCTTC.

This clone appeared once. The rearrangement links TRBV7-9 to TRBJ2-3, with 15 bases identical to TRBD2. This CDR3 spans 15 amino acids. J gave up 4 bases and V 4 bases, and 0 bases lay outside the gene matches. Germline V gives CDR1 SEHNR, CDR2 FQNEAQ (reference sequence). CDR3 nucleotide sequence: TGTGCCAGCAGCTGGACTAGCGGGGGGGCAGATACGCAGTATTTT. Translating it yields CASSWTSGGADTQYF. Variable domain in full (rest from reference TRBV7-9 and TRBJ2-3): DTGVSQNPRHKITKRGQNVTFRCDPISEHNRLYWYRQTLGQGPEFLTYFQNEAQLEKSRLLSDRFSAERPKGSFSTLEIQRTEQGDSAMYLCASSWTSGGADTQYFGPGTRLTVL.

The V call is TRBV29-1, the J call TRBJ2-2; 8 positions agree with TRBD1. Germline V gene sequence: CDR1 SQVTM, CDR2 ANQGSEA. The J segment lost 0 bases and the V segment lost 4 bases, leaving 1 base of the junction unmatched. The CDR3 totals 14 residues. The CDR3 DNA is TGCAGCGTTGTACAGGGGGCGAACACCGGGGAGCTGTTTTTT. The encoded protein is CSVVQGANTGELFF.

This chain connects TRBV27 to TRBJ1-3, with D perhaps matching TRBD1 (6 bases). V dropped 8 bases and J dropped 4 bases, with 15 bases sitting between them. The CDR3 covers 14 residues. Germline V gene sequence: CDR1 MNHEY, CDR2 SMNVEV (reference sequence). CDR3 bases: TGTGCCAGCCGGGGGGGCCGTGGGGGAAACACCATATATTTT. It specifies CASRGGRGGNTIYF.

The J gene is TRBJ1-2, the V gene TRBV2, with D perhaps matching TRBD1 (6 bases). Germline CDR1 reads SNHLY; CDR2 reads FYNNEI. This CDR3 has 13 amino acids. With 3 bases removed from V and 4 bases from J, the gap between germline ends came to 9 bases. Here the CDR3 DNA reads TGTGCCAGCAGTGATCAGGGGAGCTATGGCTACACCTTC. It codes for CASSDQGSYGYTF.

This rearrangement joins TRBV29-1 to TRBJ2-5; 7 bases are a match to TRBD2. The CDR3 length is 14 residues. CDR1 and CDR2 (germline): SQVTM, ANQGSEA. Trimming cost V 4 bases and J 5 bases; bases outside gene matches: 10. This CDR3 is CSVGTTAGRETQYF. CDR3 coding DNA: TGCAGCGTTGGGACCACAGCGGGGAGGGAGACCCAGTACTTC.

A remark on this clone: Other DNA sequences in the sample encode the same CDR3. This chain links TRBV7-3 with TRBJ2-3; 15 bases match TRBD2. The CDR3 extends over 16 amino acids. Trimming removed 4 bases from V and 4 bases from J; junction bases left unmatched: 3. From germline, CDR1 is SGHTA and CDR2 FQGTGA. In DNA, the CDR3 is TGTGCCAGCAGCTCGGGACTAGCGGGGGGTGCAGATACGCAGTATTTT. This translates into CASSSGLAGGADTQYF.

The chain combines TRBV4-3 with TRBJ1-4, with D possibly being TRBD1 (6 bases). Looked up from germline, CDR1 is LGHNA and CDR2 is YSLEER. The CDR3 spans 13 residues. Between the trimmed V and J ends, which lost 1 base and 8 bases, there was a span of 8 bases. In DNA form, the CDR3 reads TGCGCCAGCAGCCAAGTGAGGGGGGAAAAACTGTTTTTT. This translates into CASSQVRGEKLFF.

The gene calls are TRBV9 and TRBJ1-2, with D possibly matching TRBD1 (5 bases). The CDR3 extends over 15 amino acids. Trimming took 4 bases from V and 2 from J, leaving 15 bases between them. Per germline, CDR1 SGDLS and CDR2 YYNGEE. In DNA form, the CDR3 reads TGTGCCAGCAGCCCCCGGCGGGGGGTAAACTATGGCTACACCTTC. As protein: CASSPRRGVNYGYTF.

The chain links TRBV3-1 (or the pseudogene TRBV3-2) to TRBJ2-1; TRBD2 aligns across 7 bases. Germline V lookup: CDR1 LGHDT, CDR2 YNNKEL (reference sequence). After removal of 2 bases from V and 1 base from J, the junction contained 5 bases not matched to a gene. CDR3 length equals 16 residues. The CDR3 reads CASSQNSGQSYNEQFF. The CDR3 nucleotides read TGTGCCAGCAGCCAAAATAGCGGGCAGTCCTACAATGAGCAGTTCTTC.

The CDR3 DNA sequence: TGTGCCAGCTCACCGGGACAGCGGACTAATTCACCCCTCCACTTT. Its protein product is CASSPGQRTNSPLHF. This rearrangement joins TRBV18 to TRBJ1-6; 7 bases match TRBD1. The CDR3 is 15 amino acids. V lost 3 bases to trimming and J lost 6 bases; unmatched junction nucleotides: 5. Germline CDR1 and CDR2: KGHSH and LQKENI.

The V and J genes are TRBV28 and TRBJ1-1, with 8 bases matching TRBD1. The CDR3 contains 14 residues. CDR1 is MDHEN, CDR2 SYDVKM, per germline. With V trimmed by 9 bases and J by 0 bases, 6 bases remained unmatched. The CDR3 protein is CASNTGGMNTEAFF. CDR3 sequence (DNA): TGTGCCAGTAACACAGGGGGAATGAACACTGAAGCTTTCTTT.

The gene calls are TRBV19 and TRBJ2-1, with 10 bases identical to TRBD2. The J segment lost 14 bases and the V segment lost 6 bases, leaving 7 bases of the junction unmatched. Per the germline V gene, CDR1 is LNHDA and CDR2 is SQIVND (reference sequence). This CDR3 has 12 amino acids. CDR3 DNA: TGTGCCAGTAGGGGACTAGCGAGACGGGAGTTCTTC. It encodes CASRGLARREFF.

This clone was recorded a few times. The genes are TRBV7-2 and TRBJ1-4; 8 bases align to TRBD1. The CDR3 has 13 amino acids. V was pared by 8 bases and J by 5 bases, with 4 bases of the junction left unmatched. Germline V gene lookup returns CDR1 SGHTA and CDR2 FQGNSA. In DNA, the CDR3 is TGTGCCAGCCGACAGGGGCAAAATGAAAAACTGTTTTTT. This translates into CASRQGQNEKLFF.

V and J are TRBV7-3 and TRBJ2-7; 9 bases align to TRBD1. V was clipped by 5 bases and J by 4 bases; unmatched bases: 6. Germline lookup yields CDR1 SGHTA and CDR2 FQGTGA. This CDR3 comprises 14 residues. The CDR3 region is CASSPGQGLYEQYF. The CDR3 DNA reads TGTGCCAGCAGCCCGGGACAGGGATTATACGAGCAGTACTTC.

The chain combines TRBV27 with TRBJ1-6; 7 positions match TRBD1. The germline gives CDR1 MNHEY, CDR2 SMNVEV (reference sequence). This CDR3 comprises 15 residues. The J segment lost 7 bases and the V segment lost 5 bases, leaving 8 bases of the junction unmatched. This CDR3 reads CASSQGQKYNSPLHF. CDR3 DNA: TGTGCCAGCAGTCAGGGACAGAAGTACAATTCACCCCTCCACTTT.

V usage is TRBV4-2 and J usage is TRBJ2-4; 8 bases match TRBD1. The CDR3 length is 14 residues. V gave up 1 base and J gave up 10 bases; unmatched junction bases: 6. Germline CDR1 is LGHNA and CDR2 is YNFKEQ. CDR3 sequence: CASSQGTGTSIQYF. In DNA form, the CDR3 reads TGTGCCAGCAGCCAAGGGACAGGGACCTCAATTCAGTACTTC.

This chain uses TRBV3-1 (or the pseudogene TRBV3-2) with TRBJ2-1; TRBD2 agrees at 7 bases. Losses at the gene ends were 6 bases for V and 7 bases for J; bases not matched to a gene: 12. Germline CDR1 LGHDT, CDR2 YNNKEL (reference sequence). This CDR3 contains 15 residues. In nucleotides, the CDR3 is TGTGCCAGCAGGAGCGCTCGGGGGGTTATGAATGAGCAGTTCTTC. This gives the protein CASRSARGVMNEQFF.

This sequence joins TRBV19 and TRBJ1-1; D is possibly TRBD1 (6 bases). The ends were cut back, 6 bases at V and 1 base at J, with 12 bases in the middle. This CDR3 spans 14 amino acids. Germline V CDR1 and CDR2: LNHDA, SQIVND (reference sequence). The CDR3 is CASSPGRGNTEAFF. In DNA, the CDR3 is TGTGCCAGTAGCCCCGGCAGGGGGAACACTGAAGCTTTCTTT.

V gene TRBV7-3 combines with J gene TRBJ2-2, with 9 nucleotides matching TRBD2. V dropped 5 bases and J dropped 1; count of bases not matched to a gene: 2. The CDR3 runs 15 residues. The germline V gene encodes CDR1 SGHTA and CDR2 FQGTGA. The CDR3 region has the DNA TGTGCCAGCAGCCGAGCGGGAGGGAACACCGGGGAGCTGTTTTTT. Amino acid sequence: CASSRAGGNTGELFF.

This rearrangement joins TRBV2 to TRBJ1-2; TRBD1 matches at 10 bases. This CDR3 comprises 14 residues. The ends lost 4 bases at V and 6 bases at J; junction bases unmatched: 5. In germline, CDR1 is SNHLY, CDR2 FYNNEI. Written as DNA, the CDR3 is TGTGCCAGCAGTGGAGCCGGGACAGGGGATGGCTACACCTTC. Translation: CASSGAGTGDGYTF.

The rearrangement joins TRBV27 to TRBJ2-3, with D maybe TRBD2 (7 bases). Between the trimmed V and J ends, which lost 5 bases and 7 bases, there was a span of 19 bases. The CDR3 consists of 15 residues. The germline gives CDR1 MNHEY, CDR2 SMNVEV (reference sequence). The CDR3 here is CASSLEGGGRNTQYF. CDR3 DNA: TGTGCCAGCAGTCTGGAAGGGGGGGGACGAAATACGCAGTATTTT.